Below, one TCR beta chain is given with its context. Its antigen is as yet unknown. This sample is part of a study of a mutant IDH1 vaccine in newly diagnosed glioma. Produced via immunoSEQ multiplex PCR; TCRdb's table is partial and in-frame only. This table has tens of thousands of clones, roughly 85% appearing once. Time point given: week 23, last vaccination. Alongside topical imiquimod, each dose of vaccine comprised 300 ug of mutant IDH1 20-mer peptide. Sequencing used PBMCs, obtained from a glioma patient whose treatment included an IDH1 peptide vaccine. This TCR was recovered from a man aged 30 to 39 with glioma. Some clones in this sample may be carry-over from other donors' samples.

Here the CDR3 reads CASSLDRGGGEKLFF. CDR3 sequence (DNA): TGTGCCAGCAGCTTAGATAGGGGCGGCGGTGAAAAACTGTTTTTT. This rearrangement joins TRBV7-9 to TRBJ1-4, with D possibly being TRBD1 (5 bases). Per the germline V gene, CDR1 is SEHNR and CDR2 is FQNEAQ (reference sequence). Trimming removed 1 base from V and 7 bases from J, with 13 bases in between. This CDR3 region has 15 residues.